This T cell receptor (beta chain) was retrieved from a study of cytomegalovirus exposure and HLA in healthy donors. Study-level results: Among the CMV-associated chains, a few were confirmed in vitro as specific for CMV antigens. High sensitivity and specificity were reportedly achieved when the classifier diagnosed cytomegalovirus status.

The repertoire was sequenced with immunoSEQ multiplex PCR; TCRdb's copy has only in-frame clones and lacks some. Among roughly 220,000 clones listed, 80% to 85% were seen once. For this clone: Its matching antigen is unknown.

The V and J ends lost 5 bases and 5 bases respectively, with 19 bases between them. The CDR3 has 15 amino acids. CDR1 is SEHNR, CDR2 FQNEAQ, per germline (reference sequence). Sequencing was carried out using PBMCs. The J gene is TRBJ2-7, the V gene TRBV7-9; maybe TRBD2 (5 bases). This TCR came from a woman aged 30 to 39 in good health and CMV-seropositive. The CDR3 sequence is CASSPSLGNLHEQYF. The CDR3 DNA is TGTGCCAGCAGCCCCTCCCTCGGGAATCTCCACGAGCAGTACTTC.